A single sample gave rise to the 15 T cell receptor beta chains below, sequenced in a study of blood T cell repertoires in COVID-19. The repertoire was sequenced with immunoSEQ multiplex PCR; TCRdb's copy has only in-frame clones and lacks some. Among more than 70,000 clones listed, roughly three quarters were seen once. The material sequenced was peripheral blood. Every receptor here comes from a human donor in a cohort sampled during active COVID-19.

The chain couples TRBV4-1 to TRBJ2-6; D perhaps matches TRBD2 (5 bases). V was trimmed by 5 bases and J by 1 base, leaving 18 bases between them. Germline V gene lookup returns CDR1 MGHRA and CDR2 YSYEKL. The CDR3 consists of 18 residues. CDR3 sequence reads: CASSELNLLGSGANVLTF. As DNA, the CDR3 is TGCGCCAGCAGCGAGCTAAACCTACTAGGGTCTGGGGCCAACGTCCTGACTTTC.

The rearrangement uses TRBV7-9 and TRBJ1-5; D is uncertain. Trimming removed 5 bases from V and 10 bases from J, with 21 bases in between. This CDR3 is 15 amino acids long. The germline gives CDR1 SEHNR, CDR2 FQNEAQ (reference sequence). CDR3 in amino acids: CASSPVPVQSGPQHF. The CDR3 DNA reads TGTGCCAGCAGCCCCGTTCCGGTTCAATCAGGCCCCCAGCATTTT.

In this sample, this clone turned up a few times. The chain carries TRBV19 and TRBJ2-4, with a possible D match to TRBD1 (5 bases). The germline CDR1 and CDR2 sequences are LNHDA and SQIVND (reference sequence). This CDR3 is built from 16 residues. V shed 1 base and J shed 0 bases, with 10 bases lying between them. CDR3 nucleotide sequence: TGTGCCAGTAGTATAGCGTCAGGGCTAGCCAAAAACATTCAGTACTTC. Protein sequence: CASSIASGLAKNIQYF.

The CDR3 here is CASSLNPRDPLYEQYF. The CDR3 nucleotides read TGTGCCAGCAGCTTAAACCCGCGGGACCCCCTCTACGAGCAGTACTTC. This chain connects TRBV7-2 to TRBJ2-7; maybe TRBD2 (6 bases). The CDR3 is 16 amino acids. V gave up 2 bases and J gave up 3 bases, with 17 bases separating them. CDR1 is SGHTA and CDR2 is FQGNSA in the germline V gene.

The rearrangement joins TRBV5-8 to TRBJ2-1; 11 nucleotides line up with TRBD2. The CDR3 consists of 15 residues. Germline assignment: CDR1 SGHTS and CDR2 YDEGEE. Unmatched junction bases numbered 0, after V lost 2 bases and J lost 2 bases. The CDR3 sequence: CASSFSGRAYNEQFF. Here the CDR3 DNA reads TGTGCCAGCAGCTTTAGCGGGAGGGCCTACAATGAGCAGTTCTTC.

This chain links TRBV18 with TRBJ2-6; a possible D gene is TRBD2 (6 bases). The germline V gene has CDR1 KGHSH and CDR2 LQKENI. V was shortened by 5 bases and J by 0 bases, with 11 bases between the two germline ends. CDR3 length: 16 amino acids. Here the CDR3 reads CASSEFGSSGANVLTF. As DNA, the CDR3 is TGTGCCAGCTCAGAATTCGGGAGCTCTGGGGCCAACGTCCTGACTTTC.

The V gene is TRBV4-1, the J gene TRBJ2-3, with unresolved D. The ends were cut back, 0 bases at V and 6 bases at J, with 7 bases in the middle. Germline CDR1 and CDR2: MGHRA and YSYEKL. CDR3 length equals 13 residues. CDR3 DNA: TGCGCCAGCAGCCAAGATAGTCGGGATACGCAGTATTTT. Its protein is CASSQDSRDTQYF.

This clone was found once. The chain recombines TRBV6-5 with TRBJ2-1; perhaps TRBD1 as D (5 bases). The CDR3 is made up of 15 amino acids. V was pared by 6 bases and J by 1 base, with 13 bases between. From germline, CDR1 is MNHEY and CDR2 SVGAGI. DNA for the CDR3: TGTGCCAGCAGCTCAGGGATAACTTCCTACAATGAGCAGTTCTTC. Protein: CASSSGITSYNEQFF.

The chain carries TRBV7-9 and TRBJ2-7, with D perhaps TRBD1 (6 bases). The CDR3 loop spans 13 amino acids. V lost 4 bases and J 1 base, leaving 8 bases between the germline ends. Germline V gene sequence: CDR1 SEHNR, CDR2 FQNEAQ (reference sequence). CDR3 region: CASSSDSSYEQYF. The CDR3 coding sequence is TGTGCCAGCAGCTCGGACAGTTCCTACGAGCAGTACTTC.

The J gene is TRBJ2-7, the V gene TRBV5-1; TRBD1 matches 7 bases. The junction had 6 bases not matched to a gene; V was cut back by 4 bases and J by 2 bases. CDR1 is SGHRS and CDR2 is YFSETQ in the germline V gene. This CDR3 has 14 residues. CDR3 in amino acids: CASSREGQTYEQYF. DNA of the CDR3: TGCGCCAGCAGCCGTGAGGGACAGACCTACGAGCAGTACTTC.

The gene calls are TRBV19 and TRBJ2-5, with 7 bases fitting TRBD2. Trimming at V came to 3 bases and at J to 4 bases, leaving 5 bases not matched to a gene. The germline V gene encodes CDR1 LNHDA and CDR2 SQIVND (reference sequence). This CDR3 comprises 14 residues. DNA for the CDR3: TGTGCCAGTAGTATGGGGCGGGAGCGAGAGACCCAGTACTTC. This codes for CASSMGRERETQYF. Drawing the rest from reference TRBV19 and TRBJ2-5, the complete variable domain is DGGITQSPKYLFRKEGQNVTLSCEQNLNHDAMYWYRQDPGQGLRLIYYSQIVNDFQKGDIAEGYSVSREKKESFPLTVTSAQKNPTAFYLCASSMGRERETQYFGPGTRLLVL.

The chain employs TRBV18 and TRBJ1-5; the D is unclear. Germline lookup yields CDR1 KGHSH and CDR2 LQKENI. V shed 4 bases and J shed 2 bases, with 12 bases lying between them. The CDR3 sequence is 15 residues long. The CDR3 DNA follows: TGTGCCAGCTCACTGGGCCCGCCCCGCAATCAGCCCCAGCATTTT. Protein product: CASSLGPPRNQPQHF.

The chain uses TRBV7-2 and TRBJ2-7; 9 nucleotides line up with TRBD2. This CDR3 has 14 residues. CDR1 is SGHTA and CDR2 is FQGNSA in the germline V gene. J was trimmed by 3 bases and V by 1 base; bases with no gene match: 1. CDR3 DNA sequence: TGTGCCAGCAGCTTAGGGCGGGGGGGCTACGAGCAGTACTTC. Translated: CASSLGRGGYEQYF.

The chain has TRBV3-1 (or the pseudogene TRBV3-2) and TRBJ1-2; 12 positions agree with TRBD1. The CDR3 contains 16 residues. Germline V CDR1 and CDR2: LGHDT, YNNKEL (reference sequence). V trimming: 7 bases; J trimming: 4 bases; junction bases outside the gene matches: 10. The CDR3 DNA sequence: TGTGCCAGCACCGGGGAGGGGACAGGGGGCTCCTATGGCTACACCTTC. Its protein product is CASTGEGTGGSYGYTF.

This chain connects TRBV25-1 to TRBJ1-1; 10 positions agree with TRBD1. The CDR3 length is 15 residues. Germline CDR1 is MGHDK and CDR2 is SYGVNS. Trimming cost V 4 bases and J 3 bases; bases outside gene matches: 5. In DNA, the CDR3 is TGTGCCAGCAGTGCTACGGACAGGGGGGACACTGAAGCTTTCTTT. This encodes CASSATDRGDTEAFF.